This T cell receptor (beta chain) was identified in a study of blood T cells in healthy people across ages. This clonotype has more than one count but fewer than ten. The use of a sample-barcoded 5' primer and a J-beta primer mix characterized a second PCR of roughly 7 to 11 cycles. TCRdb reprocessed the 5' RACE reads with MiXCR, giving one entry per CDR3 protein. The repertoire consists of roughly 560,000 distinct CDR3 sequences, with around 24% occurring once and the leading ten covering around 10%. Germline lookup yields CDR1 MNHEY and CDR2 SVGAGI. The junction had 10 bases not matched to a gene; V was cut back by 0 bases and J by 2 bases. The CDR3 length is 18 residues. These data were also reused for a study on T cells of mothers and their children.

The rearrangement joins TRBV6-5 to TRBJ1-3; 7 bases map to TRBD1. The clonotype originates from a boy under 18 in good health. The sample comprised blood. The CDR3 bases are TGTGCCAGCAGTTACTCCCTGTTTGAAGGGGGCCCTGGAAACACCATATATTTT. Its protein is CASSYSLFEGGPGNTIYF.